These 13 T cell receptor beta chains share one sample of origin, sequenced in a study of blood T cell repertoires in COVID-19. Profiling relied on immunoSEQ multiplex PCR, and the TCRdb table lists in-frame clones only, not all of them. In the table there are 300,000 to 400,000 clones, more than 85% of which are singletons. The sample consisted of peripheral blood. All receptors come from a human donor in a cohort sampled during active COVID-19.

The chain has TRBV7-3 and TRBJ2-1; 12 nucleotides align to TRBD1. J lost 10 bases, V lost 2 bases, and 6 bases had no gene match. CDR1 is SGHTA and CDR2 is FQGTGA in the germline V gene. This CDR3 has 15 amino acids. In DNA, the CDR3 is TGTGCCAGCAGCTTAGGGGACAGGGGGCGGGGCGAGCAGTTCTTC. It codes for CASSLGDRGRGEQFF.

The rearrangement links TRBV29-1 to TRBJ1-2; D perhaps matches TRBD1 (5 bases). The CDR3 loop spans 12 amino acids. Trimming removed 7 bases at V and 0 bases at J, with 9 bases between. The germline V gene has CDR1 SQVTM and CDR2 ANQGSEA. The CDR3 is CSDLQANYGYTF. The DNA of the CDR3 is TGCAGCGACCTACAGGCTAACTATGGCTACACCTTC.

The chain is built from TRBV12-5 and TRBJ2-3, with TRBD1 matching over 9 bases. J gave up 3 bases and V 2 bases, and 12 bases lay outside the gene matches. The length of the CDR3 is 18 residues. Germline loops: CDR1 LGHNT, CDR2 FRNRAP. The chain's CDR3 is CASGLRLWGQGPTDTQYF. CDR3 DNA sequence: TGTGCTAGTGGTTTGAGGTTATGGGGACAGGGCCCGACAGATACGCAGTATTTT. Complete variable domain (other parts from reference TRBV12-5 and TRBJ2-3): DARVTQTPRHKVTEMGQEVTMRCQPILGHNTVFWYRQTMMQGLELLAYFRNRAPLDDSGMPKDRFSAEMPDATLATLKIQPSEPRDSAVYFCASGLRLWGQGPTDTQYFGPGTRLTVL.

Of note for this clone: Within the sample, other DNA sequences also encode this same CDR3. The CDR3 here is CASSEGARTEAFF. The CDR3 DNA reads TGTGCCAGCAGTGAGGGGGCGAGGACTGAAGCTTTCTTT. The chain uses TRBV9 and TRBJ1-1; 7 bases align to TRBD1. The CDR3 has 13 amino acids. The V gene end was trimmed by 5 bases and the J gene end by 5 bases; junction bases not matched to a gene: 6. CDR1 and CDR2 from the germline V gene are SGDLS and YYNGEE.

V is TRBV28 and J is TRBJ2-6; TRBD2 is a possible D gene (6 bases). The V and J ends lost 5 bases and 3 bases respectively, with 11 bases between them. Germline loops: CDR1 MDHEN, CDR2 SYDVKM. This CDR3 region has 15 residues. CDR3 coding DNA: TGTGCCAGCAGTGGCGGGATCGATGGGGCCAACGTCCTGACTTTC. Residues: CASSGGIDGANVLTF.

The CDR3 DNA sequence: TGTGCCAGCAGGGAGCCGGGACAGTCCTATGGCTACACCTTC. It translates to CASREPGQSYGYTF. This chain links TRBV6-5 with TRBJ1-2, with TRBD1 matching 7 bases. The germline V gene encodes CDR1 MNHEY and CDR2 SVGAGI. There are 14 residues in the CDR3. The trim removed 6 bases at V and 4 bases at J, leaving 8 bases unmatched.

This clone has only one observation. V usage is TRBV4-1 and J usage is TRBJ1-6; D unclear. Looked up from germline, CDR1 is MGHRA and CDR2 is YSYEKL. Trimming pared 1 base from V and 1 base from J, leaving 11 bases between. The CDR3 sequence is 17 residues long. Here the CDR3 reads CASSQGAGSSYNSPLHF. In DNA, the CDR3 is TGCGCCAGCAGCCAAGGAGCAGGAAGTTCCTATAATTCACCCCTCCACTTT.

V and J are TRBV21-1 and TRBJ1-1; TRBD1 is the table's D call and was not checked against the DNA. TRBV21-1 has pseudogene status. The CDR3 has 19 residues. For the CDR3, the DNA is TGTGCCAGCAGCGACTTTCTTGGGGACAGGGGGCGAGACGGCACTGAAGCTTTCTTT. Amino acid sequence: CASSDFLGDRGRDGTEAFF.

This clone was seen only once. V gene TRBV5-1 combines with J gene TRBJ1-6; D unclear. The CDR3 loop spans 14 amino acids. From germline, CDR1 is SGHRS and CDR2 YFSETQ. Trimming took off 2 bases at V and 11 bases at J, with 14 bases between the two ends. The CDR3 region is CASSFPQSGAPLHF. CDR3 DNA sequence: TGCGCCAGCAGCTTCCCCCAGAGCGGGGCACCCCTCCACTTT.

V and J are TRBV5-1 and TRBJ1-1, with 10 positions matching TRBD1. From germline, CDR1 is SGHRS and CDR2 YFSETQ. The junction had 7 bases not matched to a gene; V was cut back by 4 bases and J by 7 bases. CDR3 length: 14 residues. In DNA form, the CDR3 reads TGCGCCAGCAGCCCCGGGACAGGGGAGGTTGAAGCTTTCTTT. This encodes CASSPGTGEVEAFF.

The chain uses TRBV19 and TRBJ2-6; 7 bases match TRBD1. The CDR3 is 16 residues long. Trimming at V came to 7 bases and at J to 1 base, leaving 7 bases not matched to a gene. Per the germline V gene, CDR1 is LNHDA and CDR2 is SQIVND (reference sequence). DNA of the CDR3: TGTGCCAGTACCACGGGACAGCTATCTGGGGCCAACGTCCTGACTTTC. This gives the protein CASTTGQLSGANVLTF.

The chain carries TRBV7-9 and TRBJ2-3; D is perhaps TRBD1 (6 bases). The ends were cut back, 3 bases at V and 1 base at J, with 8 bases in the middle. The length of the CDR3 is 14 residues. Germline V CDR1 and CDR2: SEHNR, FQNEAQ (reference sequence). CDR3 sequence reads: CASSLDRRTDTQYF. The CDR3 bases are TGTGCCAGCAGCTTGGACAGACGCACAGATACGCAGTATTTT.

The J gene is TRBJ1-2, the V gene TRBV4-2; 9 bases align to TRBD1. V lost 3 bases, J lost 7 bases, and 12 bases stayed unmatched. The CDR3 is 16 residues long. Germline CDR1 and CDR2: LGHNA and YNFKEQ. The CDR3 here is CASSHSPDRGIGGYTF. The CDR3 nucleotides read TGTGCCAGCAGCCACTCTCCGGACAGGGGAATAGGTGGCTACACCTTC.